This T cell receptor (beta chain) was obtained from a study of neurological immune-mediated disorders. The cDNA came from 5'RACE, which used 10-nucleotide random UMIs. Every sequencing run gave over 200 million TCR-beta sequences, taken from 15-18 subjects. TCRdb processed the 5' RACE reads anew with MiXCR; each CDR3 protein has one entry. The sample shows 55,000 to 65,000 distinct CDR3 sequences, around 3.8% of them seen only once. In this sample, this clonotype turned up many times. Sequenced: PBMCs. The sequence was obtained from a woman aged 45-65 years with multiple sclerosis.

CDR3 in DNA: TGTGCCAGCAGCGCGAGACAGGATACGCAGTATTTT. This gives the protein CASSARQDTQYF. The rearrangement links TRBV9 to TRBJ2-3, with D tentatively TRBD1 (5 bases). CDR1 and CDR2 (germline): SGDLS, YYNGEE. There are 12 residues in the CDR3. V lost 3 bases, J lost 6 bases, and 8 bases lay in between.